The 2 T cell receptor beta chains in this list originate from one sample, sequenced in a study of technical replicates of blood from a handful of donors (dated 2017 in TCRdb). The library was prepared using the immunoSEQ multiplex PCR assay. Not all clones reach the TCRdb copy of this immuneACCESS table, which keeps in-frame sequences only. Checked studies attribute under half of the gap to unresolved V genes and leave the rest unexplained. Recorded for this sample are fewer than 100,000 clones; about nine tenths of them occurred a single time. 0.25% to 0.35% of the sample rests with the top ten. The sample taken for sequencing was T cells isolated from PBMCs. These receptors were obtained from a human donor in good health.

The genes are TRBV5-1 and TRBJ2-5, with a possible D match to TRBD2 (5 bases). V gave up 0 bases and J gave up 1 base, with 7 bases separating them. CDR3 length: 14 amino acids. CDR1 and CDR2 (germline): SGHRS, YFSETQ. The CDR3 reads CASSLATTQETQYF. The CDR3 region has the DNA TGCGCCAGCAGCTTGGCGACTACCCAAGAGACCCAGTACTTC.

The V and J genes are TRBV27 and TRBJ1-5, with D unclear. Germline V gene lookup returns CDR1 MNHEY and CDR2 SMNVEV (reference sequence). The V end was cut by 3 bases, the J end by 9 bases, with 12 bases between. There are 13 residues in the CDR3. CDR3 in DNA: TGTGCCAGCAGTTTTGAACCCACGGGGCCCCAGCATTTT. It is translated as CASSFEPTGPQHF.